The entry below describes one T cell receptor (beta chain). Germline loops: CDR1 SGHTA, CDR2 FQGTGA. V was cut by 4 bases and J by 4 bases, with 12 bases left in between. The length of the CDR3 is 14 residues. Original processing notes: Estimation of nucleated cell counts was performed using reference gene primer amplification. Using immunoSEQ multiplex PCR, the repertoire was profiled, and TCRdb retains in-frame clones only, with some absent. D and trimming come from the DNA, and the V and J calls and clone size come from that table. The sample lists about 160,000 clones; approximately 81% were seen once. The sample comes from a study of blood T cell repertoires in COVID-19. On the study more broadly: The origin of the acute and convalescent COVID-19 samples was the United States, Italy and Spain. From T cells, B-cell-depleted T cells, or PBMCs came the material, which was cDNA or gDNA.

The sample was PBMCs or T cells enriched from blood (not recorded which). J is TRBJ2-3 and V is TRBV7-3, with a possible D match to TRBD1 (6 bases). The TCR sequence derives from a woman between 40 and 55 years old with acute COVID-19. CDR3 coding DNA: TGTGCCAGCAGCTCCAGGGGTTGGGCAGATACGCAGTATTTT. Amino acids: CASSSRGWADTQYF.